These 10 T cell receptor beta chains share one sample of origin, sequenced in a study of breast tumors, draining lymph nodes, adjacent tissues. TCRdb called the multiplex PCR reads again in MiXCR, with one record for every CDR3 protein. The table shows about 270,000 distinct CDR3 sequences, with 30% occurring only once. Samples came from axillary lymph nodes draining the breast cancer. The material sequenced was axillary lymph node tissue. The receptors come from a female donor with breast cancer. Some clones in this sample may be carry-over from other donors' samples.

Only a few counts were recorded for this clonotype. This rearrangement joins TRBV3-1 to TRBJ1-4, with unresolved D. Per the germline V gene, CDR1 is LGHDT and CDR2 is YNNKEL (reference sequence). Trimming took off 4 bases at V and 8 bases at J, with 26 bases between the two ends. The CDR3 spans 18 residues. The CDR3 loop is CASSRVQLLGSPGEKLFF. The CDR3 DNA reads as TGTGCCAGCAGCCGAGTACAACTTTTGGGGTCGCCCGGAGAAAAACTGTTTTTT.

In its sample, this clonotype was seen many times. This chain joins TRBV6-5 and TRBJ2-7; the match to TRBD1 covers 7 bases. CDR1 is MNHEY, CDR2 SVGAGI, per germline. J lost 0 bases, V lost 5 bases, and 13 bases had no gene match. There are 17 residues in the CDR3. CDR3 coding DNA: TGTGCCAGCAGTCCGCTCGGCACAGGGGCGATCTCCTACGAGCAGTACTTC. Its protein product is CASSPLGTGAISYEQYF.

This clonotype appeared once. The chain employs TRBV7-3 and TRBJ2-7; 10 positions match TRBD1. The CDR3 sequence is 17 residues long. The germline V gene encodes CDR1 SGHTA and CDR2 FQGTGA. After removal of 8 bases from V and 3 bases from J, the junction contained 16 bases not matched to a gene. The CDR3 DNA reads as TGTGCCAGCTCACCAAAACCGCCCGGGACAGGGGTCTACGAGCAGTACTTC. Translation: CASSPKPPGTGVYEQYF.

This clonotype appeared many times. The V and J genes are TRBV5-1 and TRBJ2-2; no clear D. With 2 bases removed from V and 7 bases from J, the gap between germline ends came to 15 bases. Per germline, CDR1 SGHRS and CDR2 YFSETQ. The CDR3 runs to 15 residues. The CDR3 loop is CASSLFAGFNGELFF. CDR3 DNA sequence: TGCGCCAGCAGCTTATTCGCTGGGTTCAACGGGGAGCTGTTTTTT.

This clonotype was detected ten times or more. The CDR3 nucleotides are TGTGCCAGTAGTAGCCGACTAGTCAAACGACTAAACAATGAGCAGTTCTTC. It codes for CASSSRLVKRLNNEQFF. This rearrangement joins TRBV19 to TRBJ2-1; D possibly corresponds to TRBD2 (6 bases). This CDR3 comprises 17 residues. Deletions cut 4 bases from V and 5 bases from J, with 21 bases between. The germline V gene encodes CDR1 LNHDA and CDR2 SQIVND (reference sequence).

The V gene is TRBV29-1, the J gene TRBJ2-2; 8 bases are shared with TRBD1. With 8 bases clipped from V and 2 bases from J, the junction kept 7 bases outside the gene matches. The V gene's germline CDR1 is SQVTM and CDR2 ANQGSEA. The CDR3 is 14 residues long. The CDR3 spells CSIRTGTNTGELFF. DNA of the CDR3: TGCAGCATCCGGACAGGGACTAACACCGGGGAGCTGTTTTTT.

The sample holds many counts of this clonotype. The chain employs TRBV5-1 and TRBJ2-7; the D gene could be TRBD1 or TRBD2 (6 bases each). Germline CDR1 is SGHRS and CDR2 is YFSETQ. V lost 4 bases to trimming and J lost 4 bases, with 15 bases between them. The CDR3 contains 14 residues. In nucleotides, the CDR3 is TGCGCCAGCAGCCCGAGGTCGGGGGCGTACGAGCAGTACTTC. Its protein is CASSPRSGAYEQYF.

This clonotype has a count of ten or more. The rearrangement uses TRBV24-1 and TRBJ2-5; 8 bases line up with TRBD1. J gave up 5 bases and V 6 bases, and 4 bases lay outside the gene matches. Germline-derived CDR1 and CDR2 are KGHDR and SFDVKD. The CDR3 is 13 residues long. CDR3 sequence: CATSSGGSETQYF. The CDR3 region has the DNA TGTGCCACCAGTTCAGGGGGCAGTGAGACCCAGTACTTC.

This clonotype has more than one count but fewer than ten. The chain recombines TRBV11-2 with TRBJ2-5, with a weak D call TRBD1 (6 bases). Trimming left V 5 bases short and J 1 base short, with 14 bases between. The CDR3 length is 15 residues. CDR1 and CDR2 from the germline V gene are SGHAT and FQNNGV. The CDR3: CASSPRLGAQETQYF. The DNA of the CDR3 is TGTGCCAGCAGCCCCAGACTGGGGGCCCAAGAGACCCAGTACTTC.

This clonotype was counted between two and nine times. The J gene is TRBJ2-5, the V gene TRBV5-4, with 13 nucleotides matching TRBD2. Per germline, CDR1 SGHNT and CDR2 YYREEE (reference sequence). The CDR3 consists of 18 residues. After removal of 4 bases from V and 4 bases from J, the junction contained 13 bases not matched to a gene. The CDR3 reads CASSPMGLAGIGGETQYF. In nucleotides, the CDR3 is TGTGCCAGCAGCCCTATGGGACTAGCGGGAATCGGGGGAGAGACCCAGTACTTC.